These T cell receptor beta chains were read from a single sample in a study of CXCR3-negative and CXCR3-positive naive CD8 T cells. From its re-call of the 5' RACE reads, TCRdb lists each CDR3 protein once, without DNA. In all, the sample yields some 50,000 distinct CDR3 sequences. The sequenced material came from naive CXCR3- CD8+ T cells from blood. Source of these receptors: a human donor in good health. Some clones in this sample may be carry-over from other donors' samples. Both conserved end residues are part of each CDR3. Expanded clones are given a class, and other clones once, few, many or no size at all.

abundance	j_gene	v_gene	CDR3aa
-	TRBJ2-2	TRBV5-5	CASSLRYSYTGELFF
-	TRBJ2-7	TRBV7-9	CASSRAGWYEQYF
-	TRBJ2-5	TRBV7-2	CASSSGYGTQYF
-	TRBJ2-7	TRBV5-6	CASSTLPGRVSYEQYF
-	TRBJ2-7	TRBV29-1	CSVVGTGLYEQYF
-	TRBJ2-3	TRBV5-5	CASSLNPLPVGSTDTQYF
-	TRBJ2-1	TRBV29-1	CSVEENLGNEQFF
-	TRBJ2-1	TRBV27	CASSPEVSVYEQFF
-	TRBJ2-7	TRBV7-2	CASSADRDFFLYEQYF
-	TRBJ2-2	TRBV5-5	CASSLMGLASTGELFF
-	TRBJ1-2	TRBV5-1	CASSLAGDGYTF
-	TRBJ1-5	TRBV7-2	CASSANPGTGYGNQPQHF
medium-sized	TRBJ1-5	TRBV20-1	CSARSWEENQPQHF
-	TRBJ2-1	TRBV27	CASSLSAGGPQFF
-	TRBJ1-1	TRBV29-1	CSVGGGGTEAFF
-	TRBJ1-1	TRBV2	CASEGEGLNTEAFF
-	TRBJ1-2	TRBV29-1	CSVEPQDLSYGYTF